These 21 T cell receptor beta chains originate from one sample sequenced in a study of cytomegalovirus exposure and HLA in healthy donors. It was with 60 Vbeta and 13 Jbeta primers that the PCR ran. Sequencing used immunoSEQ multiplex PCR; TCRdb keeps in-frame clones, though not all of them. The sample has 55,000 to 80,000 clones; roughly 78% are singletons. The sample taken for sequencing was PBMCs. These receptors came from a man in his forties in good health and CMV-seronegative.

The J gene is TRBJ2-7, the V gene TRBV28; 14 nucleotides agree with TRBD2. Per germline, CDR1 MDHEN and CDR2 SYDVKM. This CDR3 region has 19 residues. Trimming cost V 3 bases and J 5 bases; bases outside gene matches: 15. The CDR3 reads CASSFSAPGTSGGAHEQYF. CDR3 in DNA: TGTGCCAGCAGTTTTTCTGCACCGGGGACTAGCGGGGGAGCGCACGAGCAGTACTTC.

V and J are TRBV7-9 and TRBJ1-5, with TRBD1 matching 8 bases. From germline, CDR1 is SEHNR and CDR2 FQNEAQ (reference sequence). Losses at the gene ends were 5 bases for V and 6 bases for J; bases not matched to a gene: 9. This CDR3 has 15 residues. The CDR3 DNA reads as TGTGCCAGCAGCCGCGGACAGGGCGACGGTCAGCCCCAGCATTTT. Its translation: CASSRGQGDGQPQHF. The entire variable domain, with the rest obtained from reference TRBV7-9 and TRBJ1-5, is as follows: DTGVSQNPRHKITKRGQNVTFRCDPISEHNRLYWYRQTLGQGPEFLTYFQNEAQLEKSRLLSDRFSAERPKGSFSTLEIQRTEQGDSAMYLCASSRGQGDGQPQHFGDGTRLSIL.

The chain carries TRBV5-6 and TRBJ2-4, with 11 bases identical to TRBD1. This CDR3 is 15 amino acids long. Trimming took 4 bases from V and 6 from J; bases not matched to a gene: 6. Germline V gives CDR1 SGHDT, CDR2 YYEEEE. For the CDR3, the DNA is TGTGCCAGCAGCATACGGACAGGGGGCGTAAACATTCAGTACTTC. This translates into CASSIRTGGVNIQYF. The complete variable domain, with remaining parts taken from reference TRBV5-6 and TRBJ2-4, reads DAGVTQSPTHLIKTRGQQVTLRCSPKSGHDTVSWYQQALGQGPQFIFQYYEEEERQRGNFPDRFSGHQFPNYSSELNVNALLLGDSALYLCASSIRTGGVNIQYFGAGTRLSVL.

V usage is TRBV6-5 and J usage is TRBJ1-5, with 7 bases lining up with TRBD1. The CDR3 has 15 amino acids. Losses at the gene ends were 6 bases for V and 0 bases for J; bases not matched to a gene: 5. Germline V lookup: CDR1 MNHEY, CDR2 SVGAGI. Here the CDR3 DNA reads TGTGCCAGCAGGACGGGACAGAATAGCAATCAGCCCCAGCATTTT. Translated: CASRTGQNSNQPQHF.

This sequence joins TRBV27 and TRBJ2-3; 10 positions match TRBD2. The CDR3 runs 17 residues. The ends lost 7 bases at V and 2 bases at J; junction bases unmatched: 12. CDR1 and CDR2 (germline): MNHEY, SMNVEV (reference sequence). The CDR3 bases are TGTGCCAGCAATCCGAGACTAGCGGGCCTCTCCACAGATACGCAGTATTTT. This gives the protein CASNPRLAGLSTDTQYF.

The chain couples TRBV5-1 to TRBJ2-5; weak D call: TRBD2 (6 bases). Looked up from germline, CDR1 is SGHRS and CDR2 is YFSETQ. There are 15 residues in the CDR3. The germline V and J ends were trimmed by 2 bases and 2 bases, with 13 bases remaining between them. In nucleotides, the CDR3 is TGCGCCAGCAGCTTCCGGGGAGGAGGGCAAGAGACCCAGTACTTC. Translating it yields CASSFRGGGQETQYF.

The V and J genes are TRBV28 and TRBJ1-3; tentatively, D is TRBD1 (5 bases). The CDR3 loop spans 17 amino acids. CDR1 and CDR2 (germline): MDHEN, SYDVKM. The germline V and J ends were trimmed by 2 bases and 0 bases, with 14 bases remaining between them. In DNA form, the CDR3 reads TGTGCCAGCAGTTTAATAGGGGCGCTGACCTCTGGAAACACCATATATTTT. It encodes CASSLIGALTSGNTIYF.

This clone was counted a single time. This rearrangement joins TRBV7-3 to TRBJ2-3; 9 bases agree with TRBD2. Per the germline V gene, CDR1 is SGHTA and CDR2 is FQGTGA. V lost 5 bases, J lost 5 bases, and 11 bases stayed unmatched. CDR3 length: 16 amino acids. The CDR3 loop reads CASSRWAGGQVDTQYF. The CDR3, as DNA: TGTGCCAGCAGCCGCTGGGCGGGGGGGCAAGTAGATACGCAGTATTTT.

This clone has only a few counts. This same CDR3 is encoded by further DNA sequences in the sample. The chain carries TRBV11-2 and TRBJ1-4; D remains unclear. CDR1 is SGHAT and CDR2 is FQNNGV in the germline V gene. V was trimmed by 5 bases and J by 2 bases, leaving 6 bases between them. The CDR3 runs 13 residues. The CDR3 DNA reads TGTGCCAGCAGCCGAGGGACTAATGAAAAACTGTTTTTT. Amino acids: CASSRGTNEKLFF.

V is TRBV9 and J is TRBJ1-2, with 12 nucleotides matching TRBD1. This CDR3 comprises 13 residues. In germline, CDR1 is SGDLS, CDR2 YYNGEE. Trimming at V came to 5 bases and at J to 8 bases, leaving 4 bases not matched to a gene. CDR3 in amino acids: CASSGTGGGGYTF. The CDR3 DNA reads TGTGCCAGCAGTGGGACAGGGGGCGGGGGCTACACCTTC.

The rearrangement links TRBV11-3 to TRBJ1-2; 8 bases map to TRBD1. This CDR3 region has 16 residues. Germline V gene lookup returns CDR1 SGHNT and CDR2 YENEEA. Unmatched junction bases numbered 18, after V lost 7 bases and J lost 8 bases. The DNA for the CDR3 is TGTGCCAGCATCACGCCGGACAGGGCGACTATTACCGGCTACACCTTC. Amino acids: CASITPDRATITGYTF. The full variable domain, with the rest looked up from reference TRBV11-3 and TRBJ1-2, is EAGVVQSPRYKIIEKKQPVAFWCNPISGHNTLYWYLQNLGQGPELLIRYENEEAVDDSQLPKDRFSAERLKGVDSTLKIQPAELGDSAVYLCASITPDRATITGYTFGSGTRLTVV.

V usage is TRBV5-5 and J usage is TRBJ2-5; a weak D match, TRBD1 (5 bases). Germline CDR1 reads SGHKS; CDR2 reads YYEKEE (reference sequence). Trimming removed 0 bases at V and 7 bases at J, with 16 bases between. The CDR3 is made up of 15 amino acids. The CDR3 is CASSLAETVRGTQYF. For the CDR3, the DNA is TGTGCCAGCAGCTTGGCCGAGACAGTACGCGGGACCCAGTACTTC.

The rearrangement links TRBV25-1 to TRBJ2-2; 10 bases line up with TRBD2. The CDR3 length is 18 residues. J was trimmed by 4 bases and V by 4 bases; bases with no gene match: 12. In germline, CDR1 is MGHDK, CDR2 SYGVNS. The CDR3 loop is CASSGRLAGVVSTGELFF. In nucleotides, the CDR3 is TGTGCCAGCAGTGGGCGGCTAGCGGGAGTAGTTAGCACCGGGGAGCTGTTTTTT.

This rearrangement joins TRBV7-3 to TRBJ2-5; the D gene is possibly TRBD2 (6 bases). The J call may be in error: the DNA end matches TRBJ2-7 better. There are 14 residues in the CDR3. Germline V gene lookup returns CDR1 SGHTA and CDR2 FQGTGA. This CDR3 is CASSLGGSGNEQYF. For the CDR3, the DNA is TGTGCCAGCAGCTTAGGGGGGTCGGGGAACGAGCAGTACTTC.

CDR3 loop: CASSQDNTGRYLQMEMNTEAFF. The CDR3 nucleotides read TGTGCCAGCAGCCAAGATAATACAGGGCGATATCTTCAAATGGAAATGAACACTGAAGCTTTCTTT. The chain uses TRBV4-2 and TRBJ1-1; possibly TRBD1 for D (6 bases). The CDR3 is made up of 22 amino acids. Trimming took off 0 bases at V and 0 bases at J, with 29 bases between the two ends. The V gene's germline CDR1 is LGHNA and CDR2 YNFKEQ.

The V and J genes are TRBV19 and TRBJ2-1; no reliable D call. In germline, CDR1 is LNHDA, CDR2 SQIVND (reference sequence). V was shortened by 7 bases and J by 2 bases, with 15 bases between the two germline ends. The CDR3 runs to 15 residues. The CDR3 sequence: CASMGYPSTYNEQFF. In DNA form, the CDR3 reads TGTGCCAGTATGGGCTACCCTTCGACCTACAATGAGCAGTTCTTC.

The count of this clone is one. The chain is built from TRBV19 and TRBJ1-2, with D possibly matching TRBD1 (6 bases). CDR1 and CDR2 (germline): LNHDA, SQIVND (reference sequence). The CDR3 extends over 18 amino acids. The germline V and J ends were trimmed by 5 bases and 4 bases, with 26 bases remaining between them. CDR3 in amino acids: CASSSPTGTHIRGYGYTF. CDR3 bases: TGTGCCAGTAGTTCCCCAACAGGGACCCACATCCGTGGCTATGGCTACACCTTC.

The chain recombines TRBV20-1 with TRBJ1-4; D perhaps matches TRBD1 (5 bases). The CDR3 totals 11 residues. Trimming pared 1 base from V and 13 bases from J, leaving 10 bases between. Looked up from germline, CDR1 is DFQATT and CDR2 is SNEGSKA (reference sequence). In DNA, the CDR3 is TGCAGTGCTAGAGGGGACGGGGGACTGTTTTTT. Encoded protein: CSARGDGGLFF.

The CDR3 DNA reads TGTGCCAGCAGCGTAGGGGGGAGGGACACTACCGCTCAGCAGTACTTC. Protein: CASSVGGRDTTAQQYF. The chain combines TRBV9 with TRBJ2-7; possibly TRBD2 for D (7 bases). The V and J ends lost 0 bases and 8 bases respectively, with 21 bases between them. The CDR3 runs 16 residues. Germline CDR1 and CDR2: SGDLS and YYNGEE.

The genes are TRBV5-1 and TRBJ2-1, with 9 bases aligning to TRBD2. The CDR3 length is 15 residues. V lost 3 bases to trimming and J lost 5 bases; unmatched junction nucleotides: 6. The germline CDR1 and CDR2 sequences are SGHRS and YFSETQ. The CDR3 reads CASSSLAGSDNEQFF. The CDR3 DNA follows: TGCGCCAGCAGCTCTCTAGCGGGGAGCGACAATGAGCAGTTCTTC.

V and J are TRBV5-1 and TRBJ2-3, with TRBD1 matching 9 bases. CDR1 is SGHRS and CDR2 is YFSETQ in the germline V gene. J gave up 3 bases and V 5 bases, and 10 bases lay outside the gene matches. The CDR3 totals 16 residues. The CDR3 sequence is CASRERTGAVTDTQYF. The CDR3 DNA follows: TGCGCCAGCAGGGAGCGGACAGGGGCGGTTACAGATACGCAGTATTTT.